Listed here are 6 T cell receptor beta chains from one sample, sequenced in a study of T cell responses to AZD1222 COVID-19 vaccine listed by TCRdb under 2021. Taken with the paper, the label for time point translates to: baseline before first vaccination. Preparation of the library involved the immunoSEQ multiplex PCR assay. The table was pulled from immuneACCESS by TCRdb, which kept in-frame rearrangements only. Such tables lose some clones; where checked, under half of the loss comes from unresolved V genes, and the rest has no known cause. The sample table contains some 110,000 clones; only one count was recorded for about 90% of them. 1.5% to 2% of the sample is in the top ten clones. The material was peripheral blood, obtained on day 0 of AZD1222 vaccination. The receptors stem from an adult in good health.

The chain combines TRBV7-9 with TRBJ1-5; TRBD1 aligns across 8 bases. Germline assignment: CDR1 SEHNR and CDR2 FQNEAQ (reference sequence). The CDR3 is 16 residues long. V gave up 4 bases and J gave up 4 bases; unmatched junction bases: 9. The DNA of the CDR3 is TGTGCCAGCAGCTCCGGGGCAGGGGGCGCAAATCAGCCCCAGCATTTT. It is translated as CASSSGAGGANQPQHF.

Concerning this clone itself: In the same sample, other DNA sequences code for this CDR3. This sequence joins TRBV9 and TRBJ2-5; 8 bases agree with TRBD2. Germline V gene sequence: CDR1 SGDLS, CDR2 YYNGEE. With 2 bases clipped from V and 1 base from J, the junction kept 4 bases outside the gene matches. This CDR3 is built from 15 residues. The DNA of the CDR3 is TGTGCCAGCAGCGTGGTAGCGGGGTCCCAAGAGACCCAGTACTTC. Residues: CASSVVAGSQETQYF.

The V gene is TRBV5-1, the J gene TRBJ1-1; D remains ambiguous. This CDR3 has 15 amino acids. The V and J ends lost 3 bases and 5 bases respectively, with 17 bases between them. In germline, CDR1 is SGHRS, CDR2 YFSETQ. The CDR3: CASSSPGRAGTEAFF. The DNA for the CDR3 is TGCGCCAGCAGCTCACCCGGACGGGCCGGGACTGAAGCTTTCTTT.

DNA for the CDR3: TGTGCCAGCAGTGCCGTGGAGAGGGGGGACTGCTTCTTT. Protein: CASSAVERGDCFF. This chain links TRBV2 with TRBJ1-1; possibly TRBD1 for D (6 bases). CDR1 is SNHLY and CDR2 is FYNNEI in the germline V gene. Between the trimmed V and J ends, which lost 4 bases and 14 bases, there was a span of 20 bases. The CDR3 spans 13 residues.

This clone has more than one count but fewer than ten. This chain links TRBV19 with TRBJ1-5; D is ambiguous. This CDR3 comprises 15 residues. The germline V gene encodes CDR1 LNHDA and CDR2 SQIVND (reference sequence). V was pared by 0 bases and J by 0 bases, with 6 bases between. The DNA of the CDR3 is TGTGCCAGTAGTATAGAGGGGAATAGCAATCAGCCCCAGCATTTT. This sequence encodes CASSIEGNSNQPQHF.

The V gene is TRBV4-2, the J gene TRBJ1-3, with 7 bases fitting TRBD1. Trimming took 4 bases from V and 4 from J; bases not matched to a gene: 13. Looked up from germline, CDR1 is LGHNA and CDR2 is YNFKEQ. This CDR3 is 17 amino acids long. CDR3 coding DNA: TGTGCCAGCAGCCGAATTAATACCGGGACAGCAGGAAACACCATATATTTT. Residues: CASSRINTGTAGNTIYF.